These 20 T cell receptor beta chains originate from one sample sequenced in a study of blood T cells in healthy people across ages. PCR was performed a second time for about 7 to 11 cycles using a sample-barcoded 5' primer and a J-beta primer mix. Each CDR3 protein is one row after TCRdb ran MiXCR on the 5' RACE reads. The sample includes about 1.5 million distinct CDR3 sequences, about 45% of them seen just once. The specimen sequenced was blood. Source of these receptors: a woman between 18 and 29 years old in good health.

The chain is built from TRBV3-1 and TRBJ1-2, with D hard to call. The CDR3 runs to 14 residues. The ends were cut back, 5 bases at V and 5 bases at J, with 15 bases in the middle. Per the germline V gene, CDR1 is LGHDT and CDR2 is YNNKEL (reference sequence). The CDR3 here is CASSGGLAGYGYTF. The CDR3 region has the DNA TGTGCCAGCAGCGGAGGACTGGCAGGATATGGCTACACCTTC.

This clonotype was counted a single time. This chain joins TRBV4-3 and TRBJ2-2; 10 bases fit TRBD1. The CDR3 is 20 residues long. V was clipped by 4 bases and J by 6 bases; unmatched bases: 20. Germline V gene lookup returns CDR1 LGHNA and CDR2 YSLEER. CDR3 protein: CASSLWVMGQGSSGPGELFF. The CDR3 coding sequence is TGCGCCAGCAGCCTTTGGGTGATGGGACAGGGGTCGAGTGGACCCGGGGAGCTGTTTTTT.

The chain has TRBV18 and TRBJ2-7, with D possibly being TRBD1 or TRBD2 (5 bases each). The germline V gene has CDR1 KGHSH and CDR2 LQKENI. The CDR3 has 13 residues. The V gene lost 11 bases and the J gene lost 2 bases, with 16 bases spanning the gap. The CDR3 region has the DNA TGTGCCGGGGCCGGGGCAGGAGCCTACGAGCAGTACTTC. Translated, it gives CAGAGAGAYEQYF.

The genes are TRBV5-1 and TRBJ1-4, with 8 bases that match TRBD1. V dropped 5 bases and J dropped 1; count of bases not matched to a gene: 7. In germline, CDR1 is SGHRS, CDR2 YFSETQ. The CDR3 totals 16 residues. CDR3 bases: TGCGCCAGCAGAAACGTCGGACAGGGAACTAATGAAAAACTGTTTTTT. Its protein product is CASRNVGQGTNEKLFF.

This clonotype has more than one count but fewer than ten. V gene TRBV10-3 combines with J gene TRBJ2-4; no reliable D call. The CDR3 has 12 amino acids. Germline V lookup: CDR1 ENHRY, CDR2 SYGVKD. Between the trimmed V and J ends, which lost 8 bases and 8 bases, there was a span of 13 bases. As DNA, the CDR3 is TGTGCCATCGGACCGGCCTTGGACATTCAGTACTTC. It translates to CAIGPALDIQYF.

The chain uses TRBV12-3 or TRBV12-4 and TRBJ2-3; D is possibly TRBD2 (6 bases). This CDR3 has 16 residues. V lost 3 bases, J lost 1 base, and 14 bases lay in between. DNA of the CDR3: TGTGCCAGCAGTTTCCCCGAGCGGGCGGGCACAGATACGCAGTATTTT. Protein sequence: CASSFPERAGTDTQYF.

The genes are TRBV12-3 or TRBV12-4 and TRBJ2-1; D might be TRBD2 (5 bases). The CDR3 is 14 amino acids. Trimming took off 4 bases at V and 8 bases at J, with 15 bases between the two ends. The CDR3 protein is CASSSPGSLHEQFF. CDR3 nucleotides: TGTGCCAGCAGTTCCCCGGGGTCCCTCCATGAGCAGTTCTTC.

The rearrangement links TRBV6-5 to TRBJ1-1; possibly TRBD1 for D (5 bases). The length of the CDR3 is 15 residues. With 2 bases removed from V and 3 bases from J, the gap between germline ends came to 13 bases. The germline CDR1 and CDR2 sequences are MNHEY and SVGAGI. The CDR3 region is CASSYLPGHDTEAFF. DNA for the CDR3: TGTGCCAGCAGTTACCTCCCGGGGCACGACACTGAAGCTTTCTTT.

This clonotype was observed a few times. CDR3 sequence: CASSSQGGGRTDTQYF. The DNA for the CDR3 is TGTGCCAGCAGCTCACAGGGTGGAGGACGCACAGATACGCAGTATTTT. The rearrangement uses TRBV4-2 and TRBJ2-3; tentative D call: TRBD1 (6 bases). V was pared by 5 bases and J by 1 base, with 16 bases between. The CDR3 has 16 residues. CDR1 LGHNA and CDR2 YNFKEQ come from the germline V gene.

The chain combines TRBV12-3 or TRBV12-4 with TRBJ2-7; D remains unclear. The CDR3 is made up of 12 amino acids. V gave up 7 bases and J gave up 2 bases, with 9 bases separating them. This CDR3 reads CASIYRPYEQYF. CDR3 in DNA: TGTGCCAGCATTTATAGGCCCTACGAGCAGTACTTC.

A few counts support this clonotype. V is TRBV11-2 and J is TRBJ2-7; D remains ambiguous. Trimming took off 0 bases at V and 3 bases at J, with 15 bases between the two ends. The CDR3 loop spans 16 amino acids. Germline V gene data show CDR1 as SGHAT and CDR2 as FQNNGV. The CDR3 here is CASSLDDTTALYEQYF. The CDR3 DNA reads TGTGCCAGCAGCTTAGATGACACTACCGCTCTCTACGAGCAGTACTTC.

V usage is TRBV5-1 and J usage is TRBJ2-1; D is unclear. This CDR3 is 13 amino acids long. Trimming removed 4 bases at V and 9 bases at J, with 14 bases between. Looked up from germline, CDR1 is SGHRS and CDR2 is YFSETQ. This CDR3 reads CASSIGPLGEQFF. As DNA, the CDR3 is TGCGCCAGCAGCATAGGGCCCTTGGGTGAGCAGTTCTTC.

This clonotype has a handful of counts. V and J are TRBV9 and TRBJ2-1; tentative D call: TRBD2 (5 bases). Trimming took off 0 bases at V and 11 bases at J, with 9 bases between the two ends. This CDR3 contains 12 residues. The germline V gene has CDR1 SGDLS and CDR2 YYNGEE. The CDR3 spells CASSVGGAKQFF. Here the CDR3 DNA reads TGTGCCAGCAGCGTAGGGGGAGCAAAGCAGTTCTTC. The variable domain in full, with the rest retrieved from reference TRBV9 and TRBJ2-1, is DSGVTQTPKHLITATGQRVTLRCSPRSGDLSVYWYQQSLDQGLQFLIQYYNGEERAKGNILERFSAQQFPDLHSELNLSSLELGDSALYFCASSVGGAKQFFGPGTRLTVL.

This clonotype turned up a few times. The chain joins TRBV29-1 to TRBJ1-2; a weak D match, TRBD1 (6 bases). This CDR3 contains 11 residues. V was cut by 7 bases and J by 3 bases, with 9 bases left in between. Germline V gene sequence: CDR1 SQVTM, CDR2 ANQGSEA. For the CDR3, the DNA is TGCAGCGCATACAGGGACTATGGCTACACCTTC. Translating it yields CSAYRDYGYTF.

This clonotype was picked up many times. The chain carries TRBV29-1 and TRBJ1-1; D remains unclear. This CDR3 has 11 amino acids. V lost 4 bases to trimming and J lost 4 bases, with 7 bases between them. Germline CDR1 reads SQVTM; CDR2 reads ANQGSEA. As DNA, the CDR3 is TGCAGCGTTGGCTGGGGCACTGAAGCTTTCTTT. Its translation: CSVGWGTEAFF.

The chain combines TRBV7-9 with TRBJ2-5; D not certain. This CDR3 has 15 residues. The ends were cut back, 6 bases at V and 4 bases at J, with 18 bases in the middle. Germline V lookup: CDR1 SEHNR, CDR2 FQNEAQ (reference sequence). CDR3 sequence: CASSSDPLAVETQYF. DNA for the CDR3: TGTGCCAGCAGTTCAGACCCTCTTGCGGTAGAGACCCAGTACTTC.

The V gene is TRBV4-1, the J gene TRBJ2-1, with D perhaps being TRBD1 or TRBD2 (5 bases each). This CDR3 spans 15 amino acids. V shed 1 base and J shed 7 bases, with 14 bases lying between them. Germline V gene data show CDR1 as MGHRA and CDR2 as YSYEKL. CDR3 nucleotide sequence: TGCGCCAGCAGCCAAGTCCGGGGCTCCCTAAATGAGCAGTTCTTC. Protein product: CASSQVRGSLNEQFF.

V and J are TRBV10-3 and TRBJ2-2; 9 bases map to TRBD2. With V trimmed by 10 bases and J by 3 bases, 6 bases remained unmatched. The CDR3 length is 14 residues. Germline lookup yields CDR1 ENHRY and CDR2 SYGVKD. CDR3 coding DNA: TGTGCCACCCGTAGCGGGAGATACACCGGGGAGCTGTTTTTT. It codes for CATRSGRYTGELFF.

This chain joins TRBV4-1 and TRBJ1-5, with TRBD1 matching 7 bases. J gave up 0 bases and V 0 bases, and 11 bases lay outside the gene matches. The CDR3 length is 19 residues. Germline V gene sequence: CDR1 MGHRA, CDR2 YSYEKL. The CDR3 sequence is CASSQEPGGLLYSNQPQHF. The DNA of the CDR3 is TGCGCCAGCAGCCAAGAACCAGGGGGTCTACTTTATAGCAATCAGCCCCAGCATTTT.

This rearrangement joins TRBV2 to TRBJ2-2; 8 positions match TRBD2. This CDR3 contains 16 residues. Germline V CDR1 and CDR2: SNHLY, FYNNEI. V was pared by 4 bases and J by 4 bases, with 8 bases of the junction left unmatched. The CDR3 reads CASSVPGLGATGELFF. CDR3 DNA sequence: TGTGCCAGCAGTGTTCCGGGACTAGGGGCCACCGGGGAGCTGTTTTTT.